This T cell receptor (beta chain) was sequenced during a study of cytomegalovirus exposure and HLA in healthy donors. Study observations and caveats: In a later analysis, HLA-associated beta chains showed higher expansion and lower generation probabilities than comparable chains. TRBV6-2, TRBV6-3 and some other V segments were excluded as indistinguishable. A few CMV-associated chains were confirmed in vitro to be specific for CMV antigens.

About this clone itself: Its antigen is currently unknown.

13 Jbeta primers and 60 Vbeta primers were used for the PCR. Measured with immunoSEQ multiplex PCR; TCRdb has only the in-frame clones, and not every one. In the table there are about 120,000 clones, roughly 70% of which are singletons. The CDR3 contains 14 residues. Germline loops: CDR1 LGHNA, CDR2 YSLEER. The ends were cut back, 1 base at V and 11 bases at J, with 17 bases in the middle. The sequencing input was PBMCs. The chain employs TRBV4-3 and TRBJ2-5; D might be TRBD2 (5 bases). The sequence derives from a man aged 40-49 years in good health and CMV-seropositive. In DNA, the CDR3 is TGCGCCAGCAGCCAAGGTCCCTGGGTGTGGGAGCAGTACTTC. Its translation is CASSQGPWVWEQYF.